Listed here are 15 T cell receptor beta chains from one sample, sequenced in a study of T cell responses to AZD1222 COVID-19 vaccine. Repertoires were generated with immunoSEQ multiplex PCR, while TCRdb's copy carries only in-frame clones and drops some. The sample consists of approximately 140,000 clones, about nine tenths of them appearing once. The sample was peripheral blood, taken on day 0 of AZD1222 vaccination. The origin of the receptors is an adult in good health.

The V call is TRBV7-9, the J call TRBJ1-1, with D maybe TRBD1 (6 bases). This CDR3 contains 14 residues. With 5 bases removed from V and 3 bases from J, the gap between germline ends came to 13 bases. Germline values: CDR1 SEHNR, CDR2 FQNEAQ (reference sequence). CDR3 in amino acids: CASSLIGGDTEAFF. As DNA, the CDR3 is TGTGCCAGCAGCCTAATAGGGGGAGACACTGAAGCTTTCTTT.

The chain recombines TRBV28 with TRBJ1-4; D is uncertain. Germline loops: CDR1 MDHEN, CDR2 SYDVKM. The CDR3 sequence is 15 residues long. Trimming pared 4 bases from V and 5 bases from J, leaving 14 bases between. The CDR3 nucleotides are TGTGCCAGCAGTTCCGCGGGGAGGCGGAATGAAAAACTGTTTTTT. Its protein product is CASSSAGRRNEKLFF.

The chain uses TRBV5-5 and TRBJ1-3; no firm D call. The CDR3 runs 13 residues. Germline V gene lookup returns CDR1 SGHKS and CDR2 YYEKEE (reference sequence). Deletions cut 1 base from V and 0 bases from J, with 2 bases between. In nucleotides, the CDR3 is TGTGCCAGCAGCTTGACCTCTGGAAACACCATATATTTT. This encodes CASSLTSGNTIYF.

This chain uses TRBV7-2 with TRBJ1-2; D uncertain. Germline CDR1 is SGHTA and CDR2 is FQGNSA. The CDR3 runs to 16 residues. V shed 5 bases and J shed 2 bases, with 18 bases lying between them. Here the CDR3 reads CASSAGRVEGNYGYTF. CDR3 DNA sequence: TGTGCCAGCAGCGCCGGTCGGGTAGAGGGCAACTATGGCTACACCTTC.

This rearrangement joins TRBV6-5 to TRBJ1-4; possibly TRBD1 for D (5 bases). Germline V gene lookup returns CDR1 MNHEY and CDR2 SVGAGI. Trimming took 8 bases from V and 7 from J, leaving 17 bases between them. The CDR3 has 14 residues. CDR3 loop: CASRGAVVSEKLFF. DNA of the CDR3: TGTGCCAGCCGGGGCGCGGTTGTGAGTGAAAAACTGTTTTTT.

The chain uses TRBV5-1 and TRBJ2-2, with no clear D. CDR1 and CDR2 (germline): SGHRS, YFSETQ. Trimming took 4 bases from V and 5 from J, leaving 12 bases between them. The length of the CDR3 is 14 residues. This CDR3 is CASSVLEGTGELFF. The CDR3 coding sequence is TGCGCCAGCAGCGTATTAGAAGGGACCGGGGAGCTGTTTTTT. Full variable domain (outside the CDR3, taken from reference TRBV5-1 and TRBJ2-2): KAGVTQTPRYLIKTRGQQVTLSCSPISGHRSVSWYQQTPGQGLQFLFEYFSETQRNKGNFPGRFSGRQFSNSRSEMNVSTLELGDSALYLCASSVLEGTGELFFGEGSRLTVL.

The gene calls are TRBV5-8 and TRBJ1-4; D call uncertain. The V gene lost 0 bases and the J gene lost 9 bases, with 24 bases spanning the gap. This CDR3 has 18 amino acids. Per germline, CDR1 SGHTS and CDR2 YDEGEE. This CDR3 reads CASSLGSPTVRRWKKLFF. The CDR3 nucleotides are TGTGCCAGCAGCTTGGGGTCGCCTACAGTCAGGCGTTGGAAAAAACTGTTTTTT.

The V gene is TRBV11-2, the J gene TRBJ1-2; no definite D call. Germline V gives CDR1 SGHAT, CDR2 FQNNGV. Trimming cost V 5 bases and J 4 bases, with 11 bases left between them. The CDR3 has 13 amino acids. The CDR3 spells CASSRGTSYGYTF. Here the CDR3 DNA reads TGTGCCAGCAGCCGAGGCACCTCCTATGGCTACACCTTC.

The rearrangement links TRBV7-3 to TRBJ1-2; the D is unclear. The CDR3 extends over 16 amino acids. V was shortened by 6 bases and J by 0 bases, with 17 bases between the two germline ends. The germline V gene encodes CDR1 SGHTA and CDR2 FQGTGA. CDR3 DNA sequence: TGTGCCAGCAGTTTGGCCTCATGGGCCGCTAACTATGGCTACACCTTC. Its protein product is CASSLASWAANYGYTF.

The chain carries TRBV7-2 and TRBJ1-1, with TRBD1 as a possible D gene (5 bases). V was trimmed by 1 base and J by 6 bases, leaving 9 bases between them. Looked up from germline, CDR1 is SGHTA and CDR2 is FQGNSA. The CDR3 spans 13 residues. In DNA form, the CDR3 reads TGTGCCAGCAGCTTAGGGCGGGGGGCTGAAGCTTTCTTT. Encoded protein: CASSLGRGAEAFF.

This clone was counted once. V and J are TRBV19 and TRBJ2-2; perhaps TRBD2 as D (5 bases). The V end lost 2 bases, the J end lost 5 bases, and 9 bases lay between the germline ends. This CDR3 is 14 amino acids long. From germline, CDR1 is LNHDA and CDR2 SQIVND (reference sequence). The CDR3 sequence: CASSIKRATGELFF. CDR3 in DNA: TGTGCCAGTAGTATAAAGAGGGCAACCGGGGAGCTGTTTTTT.

This chain joins TRBV4-1 and TRBJ1-2; D is possibly TRBD1 (5 bases). Germline CDR1 reads MGHRA; CDR2 reads YSYEKL. V lost 1 base and J 4 bases, leaving 13 bases between the germline ends. This CDR3 contains 15 residues. CDR3 residues: CASSQVPAGGYGYTF. As DNA, the CDR3 is TGCGCCAGCAGCCAAGTCCCAGCGGGGGGCTATGGCTACACCTTC.

CDR3 in amino acids: CASSSIRAAAQPQHF. DNA for the CDR3: TGTGCCAGTAGTTCAATTCGGGCAGCGGCACAGCCCCAGCATTTT. This chain links TRBV19 with TRBJ1-5; D is unclear. The germline V and J ends were trimmed by 5 bases and 7 bases, with 18 bases remaining between them. Germline V gives CDR1 LNHDA, CDR2 SQIVND (reference sequence). This CDR3 is built from 15 residues.

The chain combines TRBV2 with TRBJ1-2; D perhaps matches TRBD1 (5 bases). The CDR3 is made up of 12 amino acids. The ends were cut back, 4 bases at V and 5 bases at J, with 8 bases in the middle. Germline lookup yields CDR1 SNHLY and CDR2 FYNNEI. CDR3 sequence reads: CASSVRGYGYTF. The CDR3 DNA reads as TGTGCCAGCAGTGTAAGGGGATATGGCTACACCTTC.

V is TRBV7-9 and J is TRBJ2-5; D remains ambiguous. V shed 2 bases and J shed 7 bases, with 11 bases lying between them. This CDR3 contains 13 residues. The germline V gene has CDR1 SEHNR and CDR2 FQNEAQ (reference sequence). In DNA form, the CDR3 reads TGTGCCAGCAGCTTAATGGAGTTGGGGACCCAGTACTTC. This sequence encodes CASSLMELGTQYF.